This T cell receptor beta chain originates from a study of regulatory T cells in long-lasting Graves disease. CDR1 and CDR2 from the germline V gene are MDHEN and SYDVKM. The CDR3 length is 15 residues. The V end was cut by 5 bases, the J end by 0 bases, with 14 bases between. Combining iRepertoire HTBI primers with Arm-PCR of CDR3 regions, the authors built TCR beta libraries. TCRdb re-analysed the multiplex PCR reads in MiXCR, keeping a single row per CDR3 protein. The profile shows 530,000 or so distinct CDR3 sequences, approximately 16% of them singletons. This clonotype was found many times. Its target is not known. Noted time point: newly diagnosed GD, antithyroid drugs for less than 3 months. PBMC-extracted RNA yielded the TCR library. General study findings and limits: In persistent patients, shared public clonotypes (2,741) outnumbered those in new patients (nearly 1,000). Less diverse TCR repertoires were seen in persistent Graves' patients than in newly diagnosed ones.

These records were also assigned to another study, of T cells in Graves' hyperthyroidism and ophthalmopathy. From that study: Ophthalmopathy and stable hyperthyroidism were separated by a 13 V-J model.

The TCR comes from a man between 18 and 29 years old with Graves disease. The material was peripheral blood mononuclear cells (PBMCs), obtained at new diagnosis, from a patient treated with antithyroid drugs. The chain joins TRBV28 to TRBJ2-7, with D unclear. CDR3 sequence reads: CASSPGHVGSYEQYF. CDR3 nucleotide sequence: TGTGCCAGCAGTCCCGGGCACGTCGGCTCCTACGAGCAGTACTTC.